This TCR beta chain stems from a study of CD8 T cells in cerebrospinal fluid in Alzheimer's disease. Across the whole study: Clonal expansion of CSF T cells was measured with plate-based and droplet-based single-cell sequencing.

General observations from the study: Versus healthy subjects, Alzheimer's patients more often had clones of at least 3%.

The CDR3 totals 15 residues. CDR1 and CDR2 (germline): SGHKS, YYEKEE (reference sequence). In the case of this clonotype: Its antigen is not identified.

TCRdb re-called the 10x single-cell sequencing reads and shows each CDR3 protein once, DNA omitted. This sample's clone table lists more than 850 distinct CDR3 sequences. The sequence was obtained from a human donor with mild cognitive impairment. Input material: cerebrospinal fluid. The V gene is TRBV5-5, the J gene TRBJ1-1; with no DNA, the TCRdb D assignment of TRBD1 cannot be verified. CDR3 protein: CASSPTWVGGPEAFF.